The 22 T cell receptor beta chains below come from one sample, sequenced in a study of cytomegalovirus exposure and HLA in healthy donors. Vbeta (60) and Jbeta (13) primers were used in the PCR. Profiling relied on immunoSEQ multiplex PCR, and the TCRdb table lists in-frame clones only, not all of them. This table has some 110,000 clones, under 90% appearing once. Sequenced input: PBMCs. These receptors were collected from a woman in her twenties or thirties in good health and CMV-seronegative.

This clone was seen only a few times. The rearrangement joins TRBV19 to TRBJ2-5; 7 bases line up with TRBD2. J lost 5 bases, V lost 8 bases, and 2 bases had no gene match. Germline-derived CDR1 and CDR2 are LNHDA and SQIVND (reference sequence). The length of the CDR3 is 11 residues. The CDR3 loop is CASRAGETQYF. The CDR3, as DNA: TGTGCCAGTCGAGCGGGGGAGACCCAGTACTTC. Together with reference TRBV19 and TRBJ2-5, the CDR3 gives the full variable domain: DGGITQSPKYLFRKEGQNVTLSCEQNLNHDAMYWYRQDPGQGLRLIYYSQIVNDFQKGDIAEGYSVSREKKESFPLTVTSAQKNPTAFYLCASRAGETQYFGPGTRLLVL.

About this clone itself: The same CDR3 is also encoded by other DNA sequences in this sample. This chain connects TRBV25-1 to TRBJ2-1, with 12 bases matching TRBD2. Germline CDR1 and CDR2: MGHDK and SYGVNS. The V segment lost 5 bases and the J segment 4 bases; nucleotides outside the gene matches: 6. This CDR3 has 16 residues. The CDR3 DNA reads TGTGCCAGCAGTCCTATCCTAGCGGGAGGGTACAATGAGCAGTTCTTC. This sequence encodes CASSPILAGGYNEQFF.

The V gene is TRBV27, the J gene TRBJ1-5; 7 bases line up with TRBD1. The V gene end was trimmed by 5 bases and the J gene end by 6 bases; junction bases not matched to a gene: 7. Germline V lookup: CDR1 MNHEY, CDR2 SMNVEV (reference sequence). The CDR3 extends over 14 amino acids. DNA of the CDR3: TGTGCCAGCAGTCCGTTGGACAGGCGTCAGCCCCAGCATTTT. This gives the protein CASSPLDRRQPQHF.

The chain uses TRBV5-1 and TRBJ1-1, with D perhaps matching TRBD1 (6 bases). The CDR3 contains 14 residues. Trimming took off 0 bases at V and 3 bases at J, with 9 bases between the two ends. The germline CDR1 and CDR2 sequences are SGHRS and YFSETQ. CDR3 in amino acids: CASSLVSGDTEAFF. The CDR3 DNA sequence: TGCGCCAGCAGCTTGGTTTCAGGGGACACTGAAGCTTTCTTT.

The rearrangement links TRBV6-1 to TRBJ2-1, with a weak D call TRBD1 (5 bases). The CDR3 length is 15 residues. Per germline, CDR1 MNHNS and CDR2 SASEGT. V was pared by 4 bases and J by 5 bases, with 15 bases between. The CDR3 DNA sequence: TGTGCCAGCAGTGCCCCGCCCGTGGACAACAATGAGCAGTTCTTC. This sequence encodes CASSAPPVDNNEQFF.

The chain has TRBV27 and TRBJ1-1, with 7 nucleotides matching TRBD1. The trim removed 4 bases at V and 8 bases at J, leaving 10 bases unmatched. CDR3 size: 14 residues. CDR1 is MNHEY, CDR2 SMNVEV, per germline (reference sequence). For the CDR3, the DNA is TGTGCCAGCAGTTGGGGGACAGCTACTAAAGAAGCTTTCTTT. Translating gives CASSWGTATKEAFF.

This clone was observed a handful of times. The J gene is TRBJ2-7, the V gene TRBV30; tentative D call: TRBD1 (6 bases). V lost 3 bases and J 4 bases, leaving 19 bases between the germline ends. The CDR3 totals 15 residues. In germline, CDR1 is GTSNPN, CDR2 SVGIG (reference sequence). DNA of the CDR3: TGTGCCTGGAGGGCACCTGGGGGCATGAAGTACGAGCAGTACTTC. It specifies CAWRAPGGMKYEQYF.

A note on this clone: One end of the junction fails to match germline, which may point to a read error. The chain combines TRBV7-9 with TRBJ2-7, with TRBD1 matching 9 bases. The CDR3 covers 16 residues. Germline-derived CDR1 and CDR2 are SEHNR and FQNEAQ (reference sequence). This CDR3 is CSSSTHTGGWSYEQYF. The CDR3 DNA reads as TGTTCCAGCAGCACCCATACAGGGGGCTGGAGTTACGAGCAGTACTTC.

The CDR3 sequence: CASRTGQDNYGYTF. The CDR3 DNA follows: TGTGCCAGCAGGACCGGACAGGATAACTATGGCTACACCTTC. This chain links TRBV28 with TRBJ1-2; 7 positions match TRBD1. The V segment lost 6 bases and the J segment 1 base; nucleotides outside the gene matches: 5. The CDR3 contains 14 residues. Germline lookup yields CDR1 MDHEN and CDR2 SYDVKM.

The rearrangement uses TRBV27 and TRBJ2-1, with 9 bases aligning to TRBD2. The CDR3 is made up of 15 amino acids. Germline CDR1 reads MNHEY; CDR2 reads SMNVEV (reference sequence). Trimming cost V 2 bases and J 4 bases; bases outside gene matches: 3. The CDR3 here is CASSLMTSGYNEQFF. The CDR3 nucleotides read TGTGCCAGCAGTTTAATGACTAGCGGATACAATGAGCAGTTCTTC.

J is TRBJ1-5 and V is TRBV2; 9 nucleotides match TRBD1. This CDR3 contains 19 residues. Unmatched junction bases numbered 15, after V lost 6 bases and J lost 0 bases. From germline, CDR1 is SNHLY and CDR2 FYNNEI. The CDR3 spells CASSGPGQGPSYSNQPQHF. CDR3 nucleotide sequence: TGTGCCAGCAGCGGACCGGGACAGGGTCCTTCTTATAGCAATCAGCCCCAGCATTTT.

The rearrangement uses TRBV5-6 and TRBJ1-3; the D is unclear. The germline V and J ends were trimmed by 3 bases and 3 bases, with 10 bases remaining between them. CDR1 and CDR2 from the germline V gene are SGHDT and YYEEEE. The CDR3 consists of 14 residues. The CDR3 nucleotides are TGTGCCAGCAGCTCCAACTTCGTTGGAAACACCATATATTTT. Translated, it gives CASSSNFVGNTIYF.

In this sample, this clone turned up once. The V call is TRBV4-2, the J call TRBJ2-2; tentatively, D is TRBD2 (5 bases). Germline CDR1 reads LGHNA; CDR2 reads YNFKEQ. CDR3 length equals 16 residues. The V end lost 2 bases, the J end lost 0 bases, and 10 bases lay between the germline ends. CDR3 protein: CASSQTQLANTGELFF. The CDR3 nucleotides are TGTGCCAGCAGCCAAACTCAACTAGCGAACACCGGGGAGCTGTTTTTT.

The chain carries TRBV4-3 and TRBJ2-5, with 11 bases aligning to TRBD2. The DNA end favors TRBJ2-7, so the J call may be wrong. This CDR3 spans 16 amino acids. CDR1 and CDR2 (germline): LGHNA, YSLEER. CDR3 region: CASSDTGTSGHYEQYF. CDR3 bases: TGCGCCAGCAGCGATACTGGGACTAGCGGACACTACGAGCAGTACTTC.

This clone showed up just a few times. This sequence joins TRBV5-1 and TRBJ2-7; TRBD1 is a possible D gene (6 bases). CDR1 and CDR2 from the germline V gene are SGHRS and YFSETQ. Trimming took 1 base from V and 6 from J, leaving 20 bases between them. The CDR3 is 16 amino acids. The CDR3, as DNA: TGCGCCAGCAGCTTGAGACCGACAGGCCCTTTGTGCGAGCAGTACTTC. Encoded protein: CASSLRPTGPLCEQYF.

This chain connects TRBV7-2 to TRBJ2-5; 9 bases fit TRBD1. V trimming: 5 bases; J trimming: 4 bases; junction bases outside the gene matches: 8. The CDR3 loop spans 15 amino acids. Germline lookup yields CDR1 SGHTA and CDR2 FQGNSA. Here the CDR3 DNA reads TGTGCCAGCAGCCCTCAGGGACAGGGAACAGAGACCCAGTACTTC. Translating gives CASSPQGQGTETQYF.

This clone has only one observation. This chain links TRBV15 with TRBJ2-1, with TRBD1 matching over 8 bases. Germline CDR1 and CDR2: LNHNV and YYDKDF (reference sequence). This CDR3 spans 15 amino acids. V shed 3 bases and J 10 bases; nucleotides not matched to a gene: 11. DNA for the CDR3: TGTGCCACCAGCAGTATGGCAGGGGGCCCCCCCGAGCAGTTCTTC. Its protein is CATSSMAGGPPEQFF.

This clone was detected a few times. CDR3: CASKPSSNFLHF. The CDR3 coding sequence is TGTGCCAGCAAGCCGTCCTCGAATTTTCTCCACTTT. The rearrangement uses TRBV28 and TRBJ1-6, with D hard to call. V was pared by 7 bases and J by 16 bases, with 17 bases between. This CDR3 has 12 residues. Germline loops: CDR1 MDHEN, CDR2 SYDVKM.

A few counts support this clone. The sample has other DNA sequences that encode this CDR3 too. The chain employs TRBV7-9 and TRBJ2-7; 13 nucleotides line up with TRBD2. This CDR3 has 15 residues. Per the germline V gene, CDR1 is SEHNR and CDR2 is FQNEAQ (reference sequence). V lost 5 bases to trimming and J lost 2 bases; unmatched junction nucleotides: 3. The CDR3, as DNA: TGTGCCAGCAGCCCCGGGACTAGCGGGACCTACGAGCAGTACTTC. Its protein product is CASSPGTSGTYEQYF.

The gene calls are TRBV30 and TRBJ2-1, with TRBD2 matching 10 bases. Germline values: CDR1 GTSNPN, CDR2 SVGIG (reference sequence). Trimming cost V 8 bases and J 9 bases; bases outside gene matches: 10. This CDR3 region has 13 residues. CDR3: CAGSSGSVLEQFF. As DNA, the CDR3 is TGTGCCGGTTCTAGCGGGAGTGTTCTTGAGCAGTTCTTC.

The chain uses TRBV5-6 and TRBJ2-7, with D possibly being TRBD2 (5 bases). Trimming took off 4 bases at V and 5 bases at J, with 13 bases between the two ends. Germline V gene sequence: CDR1 SGHDT, CDR2 YYEEEE. This CDR3 comprises 13 residues. Here the CDR3 reads CASSTTPGNEQYF. CDR3 nucleotide sequence: TGTGCCAGCAGCACCACACCCGGGAACGAGCAGTACTTC.

This chain joins TRBV14 and TRBJ2-5; a weak D match, TRBD2 (5 bases). V was pared by 5 bases and J by 0 bases, with 10 bases between. Germline V gene sequence: CDR1 SGHDN, CDR2 FVKESK. The CDR3 length is 14 residues. The chain's CDR3 is CASSARDYQETQYF. The CDR3 nucleotides read TGTGCCAGCAGCGCCCGGGATTACCAAGAGACCCAGTACTTC.